This T cell receptor (beta chain) was sequenced during a study of OX40 agonist ivuxolimab in advanced cancers. Study background: Ivuxolimab, an antibody that agonizes OX40 (CD134), was administered to the patients. Patients got intravenous ivuxolimab at 0.01 to 10 mg/kg every 2 weeks. Aged roughly 23 to 85 with a mean of around 60 years, they were about 80% male.

The CDR3 has 15 amino acids. Looked up from germline, CDR1 is LNHNV and CDR2 is YYDKDF (reference sequence). The germline V and J ends were trimmed by 0 bases and 2 bases, with 10 bases remaining between them. Concerning this clone itself: Its antigen is undetermined.

Study observations and caveats: More expanded clones were found, on average, in CD8+ than in CD4+ T cells.

Assay: immunoSEQ multiplex PCR; the TCRdb copy retains only in-frame clones and omits some. In the table there are about 22,000 clones, approximately 80% of which are singletons. Specimen: CD4+ or CD8+ T cells sorted from blood, collected in a trial of the OX40 agonist ivuxolimab. The origin of this receptor is an adult with an advanced solid tumor such as melanoma, head and neck, liver or kidney cancer. The rearrangement links TRBV15 to TRBJ1-1, with D hard to call. The DNA for the CDR3 is TGTGCCACCAGCAGAGAAAGTTGGGGAAACACTGAAGCTTTCTTT. It translates to CATSRESWGNTEAFF.